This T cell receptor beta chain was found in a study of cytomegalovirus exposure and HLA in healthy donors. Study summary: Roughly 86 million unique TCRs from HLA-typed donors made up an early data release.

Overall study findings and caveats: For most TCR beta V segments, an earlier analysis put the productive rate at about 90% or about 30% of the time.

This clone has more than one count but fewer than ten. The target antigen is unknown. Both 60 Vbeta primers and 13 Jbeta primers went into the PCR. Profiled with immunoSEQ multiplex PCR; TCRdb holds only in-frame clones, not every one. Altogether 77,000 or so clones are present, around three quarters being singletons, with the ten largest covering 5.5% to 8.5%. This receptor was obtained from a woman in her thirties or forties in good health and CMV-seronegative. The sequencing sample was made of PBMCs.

In nucleotides, the CDR3 is TGTGCCAGCAGCTACCGGGACAGGGGGGCTTTCTTT. It yields the protein CASSYRDRGAFF. This rearrangement joins TRBV5-6 to TRBJ1-1, with TRBD1 identical over 11 bases. The CDR3 sequence is 12 residues long. CDR1 is SGHDT, CDR2 YYEEEE, per germline. V gave up 3 bases and J gave up 11 bases; unmatched junction bases: 3.